This T cell receptor beta chain was sequenced during a study of T-cell memory formation after mild COVID-19. On the study more broadly: The study found TCR clusters largely donor specific.

Employing constant-segment primers, 5'RACE generated TCR alpha and TCR beta cDNA libraries bearing sample barcodes and UMIs. TCRdb processed the 5' RACE reads anew with MiXCR; each CDR3 protein has one entry. The table has 350,000 to 400,000 distinct CDR3 sequences, roughly 14% seen once. V lost 0 bases, J lost 0 bases, and 8 bases lay in between. The CDR3 has 15 residues. CDR1 is LGHNA, CDR2 YNFKEQ, per germline. A word on this clonotype: Antigen unknown.

Overall study findings and caveats: Pre-infection memory carried some responding clones, suggesting that cross-reactive memory joined. CD4+ bias marked clones expanding day 15 to 37, unlike balanced contracting clones.

V and J are TRBV4-2 and TRBJ1-2, with D hard to call. Sample: PBMCs or a T cell subset sorted from them (not recorded which). The sequence came from a man between 18 and 29 years old who had mild COVID-19 (a few samples of this study predate the infection). Cell type and time point are not known. The CDR3 DNA reads TGTGCCAGCAGCCAAGAAGCGCGAGCTAACTATGGCTACACCTTC. It encodes CASSQEARANYGYTF.